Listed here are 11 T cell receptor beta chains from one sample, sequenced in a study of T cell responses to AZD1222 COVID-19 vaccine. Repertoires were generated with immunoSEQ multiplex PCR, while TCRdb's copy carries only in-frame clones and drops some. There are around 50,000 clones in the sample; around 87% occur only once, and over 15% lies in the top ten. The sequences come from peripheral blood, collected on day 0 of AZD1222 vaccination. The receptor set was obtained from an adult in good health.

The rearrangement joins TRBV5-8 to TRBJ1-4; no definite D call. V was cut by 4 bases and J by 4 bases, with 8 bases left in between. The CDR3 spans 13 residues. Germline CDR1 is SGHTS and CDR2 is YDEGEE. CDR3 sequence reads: CASSHTYNEKLFF. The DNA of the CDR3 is TGTGCCAGCAGCCACACATATAATGAAAAACTGTTTTTT.

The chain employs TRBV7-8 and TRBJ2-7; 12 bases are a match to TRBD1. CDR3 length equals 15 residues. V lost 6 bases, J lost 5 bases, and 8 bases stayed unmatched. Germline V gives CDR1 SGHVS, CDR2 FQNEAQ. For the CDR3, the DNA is TGTGCCAGCAGGAGGGACAGGGGGCAATATGACGAGCAGTACTTC. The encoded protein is CASRRDRGQYDEQYF.

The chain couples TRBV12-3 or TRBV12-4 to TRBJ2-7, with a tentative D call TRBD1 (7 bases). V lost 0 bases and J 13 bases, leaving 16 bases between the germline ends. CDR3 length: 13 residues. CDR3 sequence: CASSLALRGVHYF. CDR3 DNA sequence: TGTGCCAGCAGTTTAGCGCTCAGGGGGGTCCATTACTTC.

This chain's CDR3 is CASRGGRVSSEAFF. The DNA for the CDR3 is TGTGCCAGCAGGGGGGGGAGGGTAAGCTCTGAAGCTTTCTTT. The chain employs TRBV7-8 and TRBJ1-1; a possible D gene is TRBD1 (5 bases). CDR3 size: 14 residues. Germline CDR1 SGHVS, CDR2 FQNEAQ. V lost 6 bases and J 6 bases, leaving 17 bases between the germline ends.

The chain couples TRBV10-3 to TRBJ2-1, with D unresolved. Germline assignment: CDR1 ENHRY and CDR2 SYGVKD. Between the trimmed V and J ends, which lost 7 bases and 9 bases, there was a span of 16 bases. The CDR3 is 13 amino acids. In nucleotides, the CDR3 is TGTGCCATCAACCTAGAGCAACACGGTGAGCAGTTCTTC. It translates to CAINLEQHGEQFF.

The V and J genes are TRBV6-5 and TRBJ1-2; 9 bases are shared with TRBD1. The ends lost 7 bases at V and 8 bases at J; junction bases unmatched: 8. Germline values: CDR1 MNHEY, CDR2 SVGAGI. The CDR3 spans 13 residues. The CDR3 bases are TGTGCCAGCAAGAGGGGACAGGGAGGAGGCTACACCTTC. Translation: CASKRGQGGGYTF.

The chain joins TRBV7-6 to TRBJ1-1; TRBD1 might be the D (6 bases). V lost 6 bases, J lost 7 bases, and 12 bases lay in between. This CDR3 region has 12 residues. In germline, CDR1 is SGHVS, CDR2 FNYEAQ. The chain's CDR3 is CASSLGGVEAFF. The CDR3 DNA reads TGTGCCAGCAGTCTAGGGGGGGTTGAAGCTTTCTTT.

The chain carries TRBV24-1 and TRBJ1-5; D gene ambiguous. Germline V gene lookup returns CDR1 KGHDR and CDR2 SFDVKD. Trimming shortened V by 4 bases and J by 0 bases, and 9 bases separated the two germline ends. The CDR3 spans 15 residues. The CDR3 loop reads CATSENTDSNQPQHF. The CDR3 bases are TGTGCCACCAGTGAAAACACCGATAGCAATCAGCCCCAGCATTTT.

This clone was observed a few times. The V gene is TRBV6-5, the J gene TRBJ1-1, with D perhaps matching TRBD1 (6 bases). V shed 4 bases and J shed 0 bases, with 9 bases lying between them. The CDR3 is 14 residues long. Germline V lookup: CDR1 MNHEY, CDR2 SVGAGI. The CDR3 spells CASSFGQLNTEAFF. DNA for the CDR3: TGTGCCAGCAGTTTCGGACAGTTGAACACTGAAGCTTTCTTT.

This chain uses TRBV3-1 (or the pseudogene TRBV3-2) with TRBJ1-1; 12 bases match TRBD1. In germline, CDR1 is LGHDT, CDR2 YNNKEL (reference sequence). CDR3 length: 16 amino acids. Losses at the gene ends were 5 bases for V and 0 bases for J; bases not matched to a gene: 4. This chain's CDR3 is CASSGTGGFMNTEAFF. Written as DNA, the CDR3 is TGTGCCAGCAGCGGGACAGGGGGCTTCATGAACACTGAAGCTTTCTTT.

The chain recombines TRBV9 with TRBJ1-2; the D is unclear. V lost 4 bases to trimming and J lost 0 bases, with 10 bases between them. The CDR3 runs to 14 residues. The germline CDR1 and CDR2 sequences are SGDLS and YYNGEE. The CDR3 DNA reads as TGTGCCAGCAGCCCCGGCAGAGCTAACTATGGCTACACCTTC. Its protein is CASSPGRANYGYTF.